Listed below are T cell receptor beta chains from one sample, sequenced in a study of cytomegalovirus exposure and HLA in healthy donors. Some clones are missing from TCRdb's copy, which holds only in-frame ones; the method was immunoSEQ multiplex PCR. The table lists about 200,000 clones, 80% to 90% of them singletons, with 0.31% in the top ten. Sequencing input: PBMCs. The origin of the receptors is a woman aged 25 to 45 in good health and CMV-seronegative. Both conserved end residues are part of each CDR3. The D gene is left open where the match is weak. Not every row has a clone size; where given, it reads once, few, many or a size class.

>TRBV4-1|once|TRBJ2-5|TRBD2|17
TGCGCCAGCAGCCCCGCGAGCCCCCCGGGACTACAAGAGACCCAGTACTTC
CASSPASPPGLQETQYF
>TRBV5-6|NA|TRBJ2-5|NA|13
TGTGCCAGCAGCCTTCGCCGGTCGGGGTCCCAGTACTTC
CASSLRRSGSQYF
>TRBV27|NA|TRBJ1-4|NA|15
TGTGCCACCCCCCCTCTTGGGCCCAGGGATGAAAAACTGTTTTTT
CATPPLGPRDEKLFF
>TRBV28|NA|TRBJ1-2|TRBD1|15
TGTGCCAGTTGCACAGGGGGGGGCGCGGAGTATGGCTACACCTTC
CASCTGGGAEYGYTF
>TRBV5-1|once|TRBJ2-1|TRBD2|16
TGCGCCAGCAGCCCCTTTGGTAGCGGGAGGGCCGAGGAGCAGTTCTTC
CASSPFGSGRAEEQFF
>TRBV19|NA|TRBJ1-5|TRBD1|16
TGTGCCAGTAGACCAGACAGGGTTGGGGACAATCAGCCCCAGCATTTT
CASRPDRVGDNQPQHF
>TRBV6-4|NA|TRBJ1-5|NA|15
TGTGCCAGCAGTGGAGCACAGATACACAATCAGCCCCAGCATTTT
CASSGAQIHNQPQHF
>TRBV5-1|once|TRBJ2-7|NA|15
TGCGCCAGCAGCTTGGGCGGTCCCCCCGACTACGAGCAGTACTTC
CASSLGGPPDYEQYF
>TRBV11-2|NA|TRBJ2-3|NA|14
TGTGCCAGCAGCTTAGTTGGGGCCCCAGATACGCAGTATTTT
CASSLVGAPDTQYF
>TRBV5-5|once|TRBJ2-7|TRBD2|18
TGTGCCAGCAGCTTATCTCGGATAGCGGGAGGTAGCTCCTACGAGCAGTACTTC
CASSLSRIAGGSSYEQYF
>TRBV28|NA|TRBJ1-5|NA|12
TGTGCCAGCAGCCCCCTAAGACAGCCCCAGCATTTT
CASSPLRQPQHF
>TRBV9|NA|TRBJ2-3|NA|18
TGTGCCAGCAGGGGAAGCCCCTCCGGGACTTCCTTCACAGATACGCAGTATTTT
CASRGSPSGTSFTDTQYF
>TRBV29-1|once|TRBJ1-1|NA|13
TGCAGCGCCGGCCAGGTAACGAACACTGAAGCTTTCTTT
CSAGQVTNTEAFF
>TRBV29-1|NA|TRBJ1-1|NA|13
TGCAGCGTTGCGTGGGCGATGAACACTGAAGCTTTCTTT
CSVAWAMNTEAFF
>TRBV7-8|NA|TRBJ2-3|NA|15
TGTGCCAGCAGCTCCCACAGGGCTTCCACAGATACGCAGTATTTT
CASSSHRASTDTQYF
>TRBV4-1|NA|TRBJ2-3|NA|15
TGCGCCAGCAGCCAGGTGGGAGCGCGCACAGATACGCAGTATTTT
CASSQVGARTDTQYF
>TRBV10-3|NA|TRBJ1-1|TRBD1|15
TGTGCCATCAGTGAACCGGGACAGGGGCGGGATACAGCTTTCTTT
CAISEPGQGRDTAFF
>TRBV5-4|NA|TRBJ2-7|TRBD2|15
TGTGCCAGCAGCTTTAGGACTAGCGGGGCAGGGGAGCAGTACTTC
CASSFRTSGAGEQYF
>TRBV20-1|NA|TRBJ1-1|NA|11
TGCAGCACGACAGACAACACTGAAGCTTTCTTT
CSTTDNTEAFF
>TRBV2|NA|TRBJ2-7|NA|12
TGTGCCAGCAGCCTTGAGATTTACGAGCAGTACTTC
CASSLEIYEQYF
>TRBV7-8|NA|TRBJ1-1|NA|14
TGTGCCAGCAAAAAAGGGAGGATGAACACTGAAGCTTTCTTT
CASKKGRMNTEAFF
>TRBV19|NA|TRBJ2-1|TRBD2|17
TGTGCCAGTACCTCCCCTAGGGTGAGCGGGGGCCGCAATGAGCAGTTCTTC
CASTSPRVSGGRNEQFF
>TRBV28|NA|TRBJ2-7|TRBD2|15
TGTGCCAGCACCCCGGGGGGGGGAAGCTCCTACGAGCAGTACTTC
CASTPGGGSSYEQYF
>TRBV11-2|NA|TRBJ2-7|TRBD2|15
TGTGCCAGCAGCTCCCCGGGACTAGTCACGTACGAGCAGTACTTC
CASSSPGLVTYEQYF
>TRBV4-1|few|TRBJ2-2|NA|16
TGCGCCAGCAGCCAAGTGGGTCCGCCGGGGACCGGGGAGCTGTTTTTT
CASSQVGPPGTGELFF
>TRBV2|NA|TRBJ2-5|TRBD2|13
TGTGCCAGCATTTTCGGGAGGTGGGAGACCCAGTACTTC
CASIFGRWETQYF
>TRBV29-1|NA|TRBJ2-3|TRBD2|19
TGCAGCGTTGAAGGAATCTCGGTCTGGCTAGCGGGGGCCCCAGATACGCAGTATTTT
CSVEGISVWLAGAPDTQYF
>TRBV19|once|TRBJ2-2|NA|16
TGTGCCAGTAGTATTTTCCAGGGGGGAAACACCGGGGAGCTGTTTTTT
CASSIFQGGNTGELFF
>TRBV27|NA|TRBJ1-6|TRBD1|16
TGTGCCAGCAGTTTACTCCGGGACAGGGGGAATTCACCCCTCCACTTT
CASSLLRDRGNSPLHF
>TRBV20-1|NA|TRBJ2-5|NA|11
TGCAGTGCTAAGCTCGAGGAGACCCAGTACTTC
CSAKLEETQYF
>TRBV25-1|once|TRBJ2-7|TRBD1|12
TGTGCCAGCAGTAAGCAGGGGGCAGGTCTGTACTTC
CASSKQGAGLYF
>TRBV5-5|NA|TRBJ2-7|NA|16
TGTGCCAGCAGCTTACTTAGTGGGGGGACTGCCTACGAGCAGTACTTC
CASSLLSGGTAYEQYF
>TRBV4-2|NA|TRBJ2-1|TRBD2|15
TGTGCCAGCAGCCAACCTAGCGGGGGGGACAATGAGCAGTTCTTC
CASSQPSGGDNEQFF
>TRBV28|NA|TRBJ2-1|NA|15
TGTGCCAGCACTCGAAGCGGACAGCTAAAGAATGAGCAGTTCTTC
CASTRSGQLKNEQFF
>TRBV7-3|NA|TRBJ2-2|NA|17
TGTGCCAGCAGCTTAAGGGGCGGCATGCTGAACACCGGGGAGCTGTTTTTT
CASSLRGGMLNTGELFF
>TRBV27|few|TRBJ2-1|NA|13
TGTGCCAGCAGTCCTCGACTCAGCCTACCGCAGTTCTTC
CASSPRLSLPQFF
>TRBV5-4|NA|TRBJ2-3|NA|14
TGTGCCAGCGGGGTGGGAGGAAGCACAGATACGCAGTATTTT
CASGVGGSTDTQYF
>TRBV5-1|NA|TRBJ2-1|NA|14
TGCGCCAGCAGCTTCCGCGGGAACTACAATGAGCAGTTCTTC
CASSFRGNYNEQFF
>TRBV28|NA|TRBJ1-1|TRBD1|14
TGTGCCAGCAGTTTAACAGGGGGGAACACTGAAGCTTTCTTT
CASSLTGGNTEAFF
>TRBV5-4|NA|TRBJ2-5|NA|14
TGTGCCAGCAGCTTTTGGGCAGCCCAAGAGACCCAGTACTTC
CASSFWAAQETQYF
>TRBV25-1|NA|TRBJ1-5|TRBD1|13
TGTACCGAACACAGGGGGCGGAATCAGCCCCAGCATTTT
CTEHRGRNQPQHF
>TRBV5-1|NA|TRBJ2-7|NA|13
TGCGCCAGCAGTCTTACAGGGAACGGCGAGCAGTACTTC
CASSLTGNGEQYF
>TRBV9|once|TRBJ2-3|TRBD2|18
TGTGCCAGCAGCGTAGGGCCGGGACTAGCGGGATCTGGGGATACGCAGTATTTT
CASSVGPGLAGSGDTQYF
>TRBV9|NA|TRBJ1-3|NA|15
TGTGCCAGCAGCGTAGGCGCTGTCTCTGGAAACACCATATATTTT
CASSVGAVSGNTIYF
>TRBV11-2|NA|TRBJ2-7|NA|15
TGTGCCAGCAGTCCCCGCCAGGGGGGCTCCTACGAGCAGTACTTC
CASSPRQGGSYEQYF
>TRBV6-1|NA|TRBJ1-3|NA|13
TGTGCCAGCAGGACAGTGTCTGGAAACACCATATATTTT
CASRTVSGNTIYF
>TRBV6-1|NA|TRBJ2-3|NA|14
TGTGCCAGCAAATTGGGGGCTAGCACAGATACGCAGTATTTT
CASKLGASTDTQYF
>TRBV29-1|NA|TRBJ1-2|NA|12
TGCAGCGTTGAAACCGCGGGATATGGCTACACCTTC
CSVETAGYGYTF
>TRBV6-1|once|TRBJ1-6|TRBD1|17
TGTGCCAGCAGTGAAAGTTTCGCCGGACAGGGCCGTTCACCCCTCCACTTT
CASSESFAGQGRSPLHF
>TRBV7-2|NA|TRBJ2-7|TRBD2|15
TGTGCCAGCAGCAAAGGACTAGCGGGTAACAACGAGCAGTACTTC
CASSKGLAGNNEQYF
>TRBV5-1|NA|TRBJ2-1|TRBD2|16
TGCGCCAGCAGCTCAAGGACTAGCGGGGGGTCGAATGAGCAGTTCTTC
CASSSRTSGGSNEQFF
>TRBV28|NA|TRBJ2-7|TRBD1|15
TGTGCCAGCAGTCCCTGGACAGGGACCTCCTACGAGCAGTACTTC
CASSPWTGTSYEQYF
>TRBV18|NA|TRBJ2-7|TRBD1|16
TGTGCCAGCTCACCACGGTCGGGACAGGGATCCTACGAGCAGTACTTC
CASSPRSGQGSYEQYF
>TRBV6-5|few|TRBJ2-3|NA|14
TGTGCCAGCAGTCCGGGGGAACGCACAGATACGCAGTATTTT
CASSPGERTDTQYF
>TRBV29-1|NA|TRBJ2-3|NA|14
TGCAGCGTTGATGAGCGGTCTAGCACAGATACGCAGTATTTT
CSVDERSSTDTQYF
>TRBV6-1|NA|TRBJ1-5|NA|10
TGTGCCAGGGCGGGACAGCCCCAGCATTTT
CARAGQPQHF
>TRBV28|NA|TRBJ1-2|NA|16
TGTGCCAGCAGTCACGGGACACTTAAACTAATTGGTGCCTACACCTTC
CASSHGTLKLIGAYTF
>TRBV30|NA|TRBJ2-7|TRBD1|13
TGTGCCTGGAGTGACAGGGGGCGCTACGAGCAGTACTTC
CAWSDRGRYEQYF
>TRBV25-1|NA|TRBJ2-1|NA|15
TGTGCCAGCAGTGAATGGCGAGGAACTTACAATGAGCAGTTCTTC
CASSEWRGTYNEQFF